This T cell receptor beta chain emerged from a study of T cell responses to AZD1222 COVID-19 vaccine. TCRdb's table, derived via immunoSEQ multiplex PCR, lists solely in-frame clones and lacks some. The repertoire has about 110,000 clones, 80% to 95% of them found once; the top ten carry over 6.5%. Germline values: CDR1 MNHEY, CDR2 SVGEGT. V lost 6 bases, J lost 3 bases, and 12 bases stayed unmatched. The CDR3 has 17 amino acids. Overall study findings and caveats: Vaccination with two AZD1222 doses was followed by a rise in Spike-specific TCR breadth and depth.

With respect to this clone: Its target is unknown.

The rearrangement links TRBV6-2 or TRBV6-3 to TRBJ1-5, with TRBD1 identical over 9 bases. The sequence derives from an adult in good health. The material sequenced was peripheral blood, taken on day 0 of AZD1222 vaccination. The CDR3 DNA is TGTGCCAGCAGCAACCACCGGGACAGGGTTACCAATCAGCCCCAGCATTTT. Protein product: CASSNHRDRVTNQPQHF.